This T cell receptor beta chain was sequenced in a study of human T cells and chemical hapten exposure. Study details: Largely, small differences in pooled library volume made per-sample TCR yields vary.

This sample's time point: healthy volunteer bleed at 6 weeks. The starting material, unfractionated whole blood, was used for total RNA extraction. It was the library that attached unique molecular identifiers to individual cDNA molecules. Each CDR3 protein gets one entry after TCRdb re-called the RACE reads with MiXCR. Of about 65,000 distinct CDR3 sequences in the sample, around 6.1% were seen once. The CDR3 covers 14 residues. The sample comprised whole blood. The rearrangement links TRBV21-1 to TRBJ1-2; the D segment call TRBD1 is taken from the table without a DNA check. TRBV21-1 is a documented pseudogene. The source is a female donor in good health. Some clones in this sample may be carry-over from other donors' samples. The CDR3 sequence is CASKYGTNNYGYTF. In nucleotides, the CDR3 is TGTGCCAGCAAATACGGGACAAATAACTATGGCTACACCTTC.